Sequencing of this T cell receptor beta chain was carried out in a study of radiotherapy plus CTLA-4 blockade in lung cancer. Study-wide context: Objective response rate was around 20%; disease control rate, around 31%.

Note on this clone: Its antigen is still unknown.

Chemo-refractory metastatic non-small-cell lung cancer patients received focal radiation with ipilimumab CTLA-4 blockade. The method was immunoSEQ multiplex PCR; TCRdb's version includes in-frame clones alone and lacks a portion of them. The table lists about 80,000 clones, more than 60% of them singletons. The CDR3 loop spans 17 amino acids. V lost 1 base, J lost 5 bases, and 8 bases stayed unmatched. CDR1 MDHEN and CDR2 SYDVKM come from the germline V gene. Points from the study as a whole: Early blood T cell clone dynamics reportedly forecast response best, with interferon-beta. Radiotherapy with ipilimumab was followed by blood expansion of tumor-derived clones.

The input for sequencing was peripheral blood, taken from a patient treated with radiotherapy plus ipilimumab. This clonotype was sampled from a human donor with non-small cell lung cancer whose response to radiotherapy plus ipilimumab could not be evaluated. Some clones in this sample may be carry-over from other donors' samples. This sequence joins TRBV28 and TRBJ2-5; 12 bases agree with TRBD1. As DNA, the CDR3 is TGTGCCAGCAGTTTATCCTCCGGGACAGGGGGCCTCGAGACCCAGTACTTC. This gives the protein CASSLSSGTGGLETQYF.